This T cell receptor beta chain was profiled in a study of identical twins. Addition of a universal primer site occurred through template switching, and cDNA carried unique molecular identifiers. TCRdb reprocessed the 5' RACE reads with MiXCR, giving one entry per CDR3 protein. Here the sample spans 1.5 million to 2 million distinct CDR3 sequences, about 32% being singletons. The receptor comes from a newborn girl in good health. Sequences were obtained from cord blood.

The CDR3, as DNA: TGCAGTGCCTATGTCCCCTCCACGGGAGGCTACACCTTC. Amino acid sequence: CSAYVPSTGGYTF. This sequence joins TRBV20-1 and TRBJ1-2; D is unclear. This CDR3 comprises 13 residues. V gave up 6 bases and J gave up 8 bases, with 19 bases separating them. Per the germline V gene, CDR1 is DFQATT and CDR2 is SNEGSKA (reference sequence).